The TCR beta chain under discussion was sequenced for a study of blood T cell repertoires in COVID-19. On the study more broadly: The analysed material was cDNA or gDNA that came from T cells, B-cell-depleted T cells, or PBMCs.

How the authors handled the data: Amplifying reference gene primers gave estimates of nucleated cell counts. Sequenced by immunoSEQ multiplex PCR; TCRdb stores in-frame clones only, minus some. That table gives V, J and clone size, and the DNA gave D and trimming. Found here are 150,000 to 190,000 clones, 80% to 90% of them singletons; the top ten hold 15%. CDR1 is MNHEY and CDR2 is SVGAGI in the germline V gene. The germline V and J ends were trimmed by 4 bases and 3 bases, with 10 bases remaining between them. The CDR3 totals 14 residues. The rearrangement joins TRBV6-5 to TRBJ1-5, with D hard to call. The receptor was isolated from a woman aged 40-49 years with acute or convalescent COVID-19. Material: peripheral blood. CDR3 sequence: CASSLRGYNQPQHF. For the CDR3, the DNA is TGTGCCAGCAGTTTGCGGGGATACAATCAGCCCCAGCATTTT.